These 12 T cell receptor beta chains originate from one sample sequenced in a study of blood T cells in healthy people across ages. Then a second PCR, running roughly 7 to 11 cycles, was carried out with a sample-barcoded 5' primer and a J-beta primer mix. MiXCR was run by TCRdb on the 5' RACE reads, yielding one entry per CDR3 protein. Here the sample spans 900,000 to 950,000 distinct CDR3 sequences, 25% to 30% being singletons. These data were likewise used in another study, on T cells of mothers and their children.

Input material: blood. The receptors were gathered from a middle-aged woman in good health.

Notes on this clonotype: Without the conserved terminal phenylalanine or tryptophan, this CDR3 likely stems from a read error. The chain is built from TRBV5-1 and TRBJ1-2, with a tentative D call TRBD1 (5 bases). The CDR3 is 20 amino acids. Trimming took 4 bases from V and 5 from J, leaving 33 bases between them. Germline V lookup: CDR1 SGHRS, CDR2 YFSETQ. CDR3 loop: CASSLGPPTLNGGASYGYTL. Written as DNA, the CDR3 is TGCGCCAGCAGCCTAGGGCCGCCCACTCTGAATGGTGGGGCCTCATATGGCTACACCTTA.

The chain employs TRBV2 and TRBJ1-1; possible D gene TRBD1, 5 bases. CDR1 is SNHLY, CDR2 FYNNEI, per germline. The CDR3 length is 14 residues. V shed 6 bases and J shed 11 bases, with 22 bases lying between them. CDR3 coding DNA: TGTGCCAGCAGCGAGTCCAGGGCAGGTCGGACGGCTTTCTTT. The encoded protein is CASSESRAGRTAFF.

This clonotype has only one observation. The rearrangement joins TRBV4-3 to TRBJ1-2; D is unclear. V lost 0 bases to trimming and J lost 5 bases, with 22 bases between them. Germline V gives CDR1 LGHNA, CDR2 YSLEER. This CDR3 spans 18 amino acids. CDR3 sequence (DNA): TGCGCCAGCAGCCAAGATAACTTGGCAAGGCAGCCCACTTATGGCTACACCTTC. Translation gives CASSQDNLARQPTYGYTF.

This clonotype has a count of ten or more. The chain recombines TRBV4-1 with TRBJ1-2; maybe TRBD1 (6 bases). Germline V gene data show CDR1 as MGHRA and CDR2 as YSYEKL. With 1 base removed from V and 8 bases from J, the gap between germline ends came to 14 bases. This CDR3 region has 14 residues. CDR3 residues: CASSQGGGEWGYTF. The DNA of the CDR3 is TGCGCCAGCAGCCAAGGGGGGGGCGAATGGGGCTACACCTTC.

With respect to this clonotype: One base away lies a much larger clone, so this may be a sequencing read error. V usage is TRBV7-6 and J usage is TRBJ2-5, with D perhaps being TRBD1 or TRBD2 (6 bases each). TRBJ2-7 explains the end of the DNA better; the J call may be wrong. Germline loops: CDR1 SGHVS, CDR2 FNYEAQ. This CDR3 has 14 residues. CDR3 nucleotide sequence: TGTGCCAGCAGCTGCGACGGGGGCATTTACGAGCAGTACTTC. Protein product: CASSCDGGIYEQYF.

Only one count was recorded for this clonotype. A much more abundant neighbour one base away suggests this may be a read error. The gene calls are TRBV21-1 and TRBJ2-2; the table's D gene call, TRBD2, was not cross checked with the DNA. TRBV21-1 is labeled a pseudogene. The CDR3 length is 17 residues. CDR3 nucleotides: TGTGCCAGCAGCAATGTTTCGGGGCTATGGAGCACCGGGGAGCTGTTTTTT. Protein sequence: CASSNVSGLWSTGELFF.

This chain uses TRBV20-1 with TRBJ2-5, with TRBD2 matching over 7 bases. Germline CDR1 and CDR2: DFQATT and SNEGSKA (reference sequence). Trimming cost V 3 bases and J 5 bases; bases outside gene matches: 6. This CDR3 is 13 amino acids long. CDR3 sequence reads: CSASASGDETQYF. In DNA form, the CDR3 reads TGCAGTGCTAGTGCCAGCGGGGATGAGACCCAGTACTTC.

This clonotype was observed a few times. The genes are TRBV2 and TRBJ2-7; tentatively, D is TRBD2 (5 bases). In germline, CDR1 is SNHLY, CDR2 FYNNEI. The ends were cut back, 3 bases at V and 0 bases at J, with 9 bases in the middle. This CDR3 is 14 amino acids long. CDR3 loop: CASSDRRVSYEQYF. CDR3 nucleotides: TGTGCCAGCAGTGATCGGCGGGTCTCCTACGAGCAGTACTTC.

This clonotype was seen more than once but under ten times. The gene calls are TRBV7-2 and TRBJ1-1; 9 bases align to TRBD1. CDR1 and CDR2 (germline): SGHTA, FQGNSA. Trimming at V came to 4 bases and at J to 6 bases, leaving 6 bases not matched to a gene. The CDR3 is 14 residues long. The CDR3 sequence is CASSSQGAQAEAFF. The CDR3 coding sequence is TGTGCCAGCAGCTCACAGGGGGCTCAGGCTGAAGCTTTCTTT.

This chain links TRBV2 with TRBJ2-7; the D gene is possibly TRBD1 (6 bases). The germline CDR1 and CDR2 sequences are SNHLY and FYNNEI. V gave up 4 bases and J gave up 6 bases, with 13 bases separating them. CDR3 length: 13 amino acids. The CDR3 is CASSGQGFSEQYF. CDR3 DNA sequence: TGTGCCAGCAGTGGGCAGGGGTTTAGCGAGCAGTACTTC.

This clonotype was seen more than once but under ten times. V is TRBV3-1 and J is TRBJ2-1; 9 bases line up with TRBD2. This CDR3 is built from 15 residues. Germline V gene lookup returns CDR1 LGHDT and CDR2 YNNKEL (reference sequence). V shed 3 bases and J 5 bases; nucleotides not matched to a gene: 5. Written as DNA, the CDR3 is TGTGCCAGCAGCCACGTAGCGGGGGATAACAATGAGCAGTTCTTC. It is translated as CASSHVAGDNNEQFF.

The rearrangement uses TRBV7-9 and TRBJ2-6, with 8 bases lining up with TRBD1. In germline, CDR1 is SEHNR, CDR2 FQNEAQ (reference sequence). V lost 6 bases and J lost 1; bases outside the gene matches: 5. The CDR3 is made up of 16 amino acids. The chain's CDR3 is CASSQGQASGANVLTF. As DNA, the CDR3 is TGTGCCAGCAGTCAGGGACAGGCTTCTGGGGCCAACGTCCTGACTTTC.